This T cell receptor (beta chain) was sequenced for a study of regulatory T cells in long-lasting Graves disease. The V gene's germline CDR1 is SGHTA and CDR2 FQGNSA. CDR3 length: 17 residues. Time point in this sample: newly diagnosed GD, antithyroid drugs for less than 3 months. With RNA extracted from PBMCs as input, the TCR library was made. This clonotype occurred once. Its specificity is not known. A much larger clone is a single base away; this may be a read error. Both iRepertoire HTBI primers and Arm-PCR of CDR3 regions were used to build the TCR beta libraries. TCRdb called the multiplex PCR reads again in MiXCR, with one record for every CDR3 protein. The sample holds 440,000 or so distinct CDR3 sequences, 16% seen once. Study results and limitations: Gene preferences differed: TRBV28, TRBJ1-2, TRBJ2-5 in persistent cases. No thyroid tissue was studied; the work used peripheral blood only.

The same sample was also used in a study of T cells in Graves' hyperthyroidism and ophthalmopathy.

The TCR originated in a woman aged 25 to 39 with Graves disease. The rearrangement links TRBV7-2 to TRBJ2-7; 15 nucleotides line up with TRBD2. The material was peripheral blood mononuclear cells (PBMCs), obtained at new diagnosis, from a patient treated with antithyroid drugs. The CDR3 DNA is TGTGCCAGCAGCCTGGGACTAGCGGGAGGCCGGCAGTCAGAGCAGTGCTTC. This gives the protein CASSLGLAGGRQSEQCF.